Listed below are T cell receptor beta chains from one sample, sequenced in a study of shared clonotypes between healthy human individuals. The repertoire was sequenced with immunoSEQ multiplex PCR; TCRdb's copy has only in-frame clones and lacks some. The sample has 1.6 million or so clones, roughly 97% seen once. Sequencing input: naive CD4+ T cells sorted from blood. The receptors were gathered from a man aged 30 to 39 in good health. Each CDR3 is given with its conserved first and last residue. D genes are given only for firm matches. Size values are once, few and many counts, or a class for expanded clones, and some rows have none.

TRBJ1-3 | . | . | TRBV6-5 | 13 | CASRAHAGNTIYF | TGTGCCAGCAGGGCCCACGCGGGAAACACCATATATTTT
TRBJ2-1 | . | TRBD1 | TRBV5-8 | 14 | CASSFRGPYNEQFF | TGTGCCAGCAGCTTCAGGGGGCCCTACAATGAGCAGTTCTTC
TRBJ2-3 | . | TRBD2 | TRBV6-5 | 12 | CASSDGLGAQYF | TGTGCCAGCAGTGACGGACTAGGGGCGCAGTATTTT
TRBJ1-1 | . | . | TRBV7-2 | 14 | CASSFRTLETEAFF | TGTGCCAGCAGCTTCAGGACCCTAGAGACTGAAGCTTTCTTT
TRBJ1-3 | . | . | TRBV30 | 14 | CAWNLESSGNTIYF | TGTGCCTGGAATTTAGAGAGCTCTGGAAACACCATATATTTT
TRBJ2-3 | . | . | TRBV6-1 | 13 | CASRIRAPDTQYF | TGTGCCAGCAGGATCCGGGCGCCAGATACGCAGTATTTT
TRBJ2-7 | . | . | TRBV19 | 11 | CASSIGYEQYF | TGTGCCAGTAGTATAGGGTACGAGCAGTACTTC
TRBJ1-1 | . | . | TRBV14 | 15 | CASSQDLQRNTEAFF | TGTGCCAGCAGCCAAGATTTGCAGCGAAACACTGAAGCTTTCTTT
TRBJ2-1 | . | TRBD2 | TRBV2 | 16 | CASSEVAGGVYNEQFF | TGTGCCAGCAGTGAAGTTGCGGGAGGAGTCTACAATGAGCAGTTCTTC
TRBJ2-3 | . | . | TRBV4-2 | 15 | CASSQDSLVTDTQYF | TGTGCCAGCAGCCAAGATTCGCTAGTCACAGATACGCAGTATTTT
TRBJ2-7 | . | . | TRBV9 | 15 | CASSPSPRTLNEQYF | TGTGCCAGCAGCCCCTCCCCTAGAACCCTTAACGAGCAGTACTTC
TRBJ2-7 | . | . | TRBV11-1 | 14 | CASSLVARGNEQYF | TGTGCCAGCAGCTTAGTCGCCAGGGGAAACGAGCAGTACTTC
TRBJ2-2 | . | . | TRBV2 | 16 | CASSITRSPNTGELFF | TGTGCCAGCAGTATCACACGTTCCCCGAACACCGGGGAGCTGTTTTTT
TRBJ2-7 | . | TRBD2 | TRBV5-1 | 16 | CASSLGLAGGAYEQYF | TGCGCCAGCAGCTTGGGACTAGCGGGAGGGGCCTACGAGCAGTACTTC
TRBJ2-1 | . | . | TRBV2 | 16 | CASSALADTPYNEQFF | TGTGCCAGCAGCGCCTTAGCGGATACCCCCTACAATGAGCAGTTCTTC
TRBJ2-1 | . | TRBD2 | TRBV6-4 | 17 | CASSEFRLAGHYNEQFF | TGTGCCAGCAGTGAATTCCGACTAGCGGGACACTACAATGAGCAGTTCTTC
TRBJ2-5 | . | . | TRBV4-3 | 16 | CASSQELVGFQETQYF | TGCGCCAGCAGCCAAGAGTTAGTGGGATTCCAAGAGACCCAGTACTTC
TRBJ2-5 | . | . | TRBV6-1 | 12 | CASSESFRTQYF | TGTGCCAGCAGTGAATCTTTTCGGACCCAGTACTTC
TRBJ2-3 | . | TRBD2 | TRBV15 | 16 | CATSRARLAEQDTQYF | TGTGCCACCAGCAGAGCCAGACTAGCTGAACAAGATACGCAGTATTTT
TRBJ2-1 | . | TRBD2 | TRBV27 | 15 | CASSFWREGLSEQFF | TGTGCCAGCAGTTTCTGGCGGGAGGGCCTGAGTGAGCAGTTCTTC
TRBJ2-4 | . | . | TRBV10-1 | 12 | CASSGGNGIQYF | TGCGCCAGCAGTGGGGGAAATGGCATTCAGTACTTC
TRBJ1-3 | . | . | TRBV6-1 | 14 | CASIVGDVGNTIYF | TGTGCCAGCATAGTCGGGGACGTTGGAAACACCATATATTTT
TRBJ1-3 | . | . | TRBV19 | 14 | CASSILTTGNTIYF | TGTGCCAGTAGTATTCTGACGACGGGGAACACCATATATTTT
TRBJ2-1 | once | . | TRBV5-1 | 16 | CASSLGGRSSYNEQFF | TGCGCCAGCAGCTTGGGGGGGCGAAGCTCCTACAATGAGCAGTTCTTC
TRBJ2-2 | few | . | TRBV7-9 | 15 | CASSLASGYTGELFF | TGTGCCAGCAGCTTAGCCTCAGGGTACACCGGGGAGCTGTTTTTT
TRBJ2-7 | . | TRBD1 | TRBV19 | 13 | CASSHRGTYEQYF | TGTGCCAGTAGTCACAGGGGGACCTACGAGCAGTACTTC
TRBJ2-5 | . | . | TRBV7-2 | 14 | CASSSDWGQETQYF | TGTGCCAGCAGCTCAGACTGGGGCCAAGAGACCCAGTACTTC
TRBJ2-1 | once | TRBD2 | TRBV7-7 | 16 | CASSSASGGSYNEQFF | TGTGCCAGCAGCTCAGCTAGCGGGGGCTCCTACAATGAGCAGTTCTTC
TRBJ2-7 | once | . | TRBV10-2 | 12 | CASMGGDYEQYF | TGCGCCAGCATGGGGGGAGACTACGAGCAGTACTTC
TRBJ1-2 | . | TRBD1 | TRBV5-8 | 14 | CASSLVQGAYGYTF | TGTGCCAGCAGCTTGGTACAGGGGGCCTATGGCTACACCTTC
TRBJ1-2 | . | . | TRBV7-9 | 16 | CASSLVLGTGYYGYTF | TGTGCCAGCAGCTTAGTCCTCGGTACAGGATACTATGGCTACACCTTC
TRBJ2-5 | . | . | TRBV27 | 13 | CASSPKPGETQYF | TGTGCCAGCAGTCCAAAACCTGGAGAGACCCAGTACTTC
TRBJ1-4 | . | . | TRBV7-9 | 14 | CASSAIIEGEKLFF | TGTGCCAGCAGTGCCATCATCGAAGGGGAAAAACTGTTTTTT